The clone carrying this T cell receptor beta chain was counted a few times. This sample was included in a study of control samples from healthy donors and cancer patients. With 3 bases removed from V and 7 bases from J, the gap between germline ends came to 7 bases. The CDR3 is made up of 12 amino acids. CDR1 and CDR2 from the germline V gene are ENHRY and SYGVKD. Sequenced by immunoSEQ multiplex PCR; TCRdb stores in-frame clones only, minus some. The profile shows roughly 100,000 clones, 80% to 90% of them singletons. The J gene is TRBJ2-1, the V gene TRBV10-3; D may match TRBD1 or TRBD2 (5 bases each). Sequenced: blood. The TCR was taken from a woman in her forties or fifties in good health. CDR3 sequence: CAISDRENEQFF. The CDR3 nucleotides read TGTGCCATCAGTGACAGGGAGAATGAGCAGTTCTTC.